These T cell receptor beta chains were read from a single sample in a study of naive and memory T cell subsets. TCRdb redid the calling of the UMI-ligation and nested PCR reads with MiXCR, one entry per CDR3 protein. The table shows roughly 91,000 distinct CDR3 sequences, with around 14% occurring only once. The specimen sequenced was central memory CD4+ T cells from blood. The receptors were gathered from a human donor in good health. CDR3s include the opening cysteine and the closing phenylalanine or tryptophan. D genes are given only for firm matches.

D,V,CDR3
.,TRBV29-1,CSVEEAGTDTQYF
.,TRBV3-1,CASSQRGRTNYGYTF
.,TRBV18,CASSPGMGSGNTIYF
TRBD1,TRBV27,CASSFIPGTAGGELFF
.,TRBV7-9,CASSLSGVYTGELFF
TRBD2,TRBV25-1,CASSGRLALPSGEQYF
TRBD1,TRBV5-1,CASSLVGGQGPNTGELFF
.,TRBV20-1,CSARWGFEEKLFF
TRBD1,TRBV7-3,CASSQQGAPGANVLTF
.,TRBV5-1,CASSLDVGEGTEAFF
.,TRBV11-2,CASSLASYTYNEQFF
.,TRBV20-1,CSVDTGALNYGYTF
.,TRBV14,CASSQGNGYEQFF
TRBD2,TRBV6-1,CASSQRGAGAFYEQYF
.,TRBV5-1,CASSLAVTRQETQYF
TRBD2,TRBV20-1,CSASLREGRETQYF
TRBD1,TRBV30,CAWRDLDRGYEKLFF
.,TRBV10-2,CASRLISGTENTGELFF
.,TRBV7-2,CASSLGTAYNEQFF
TRBD2,TRBV7-2,CASSRTSGRAEDTQYF
TRBD2,TRBV7-2,CASSLMGTTSRGTQYF
.,TRBV3-1,CASSQSPQANTGELFF
.,TRBV6-5,CASSYSETASYEQYF
.,TRBV14,CASSHWDPYNEQFF
.,TRBV7-2,CASSSGGGEKLFF
.,TRBV3-1,CASSRAYEQYF
TRBD1,TRBV10-1,CASSESGTGVAFF